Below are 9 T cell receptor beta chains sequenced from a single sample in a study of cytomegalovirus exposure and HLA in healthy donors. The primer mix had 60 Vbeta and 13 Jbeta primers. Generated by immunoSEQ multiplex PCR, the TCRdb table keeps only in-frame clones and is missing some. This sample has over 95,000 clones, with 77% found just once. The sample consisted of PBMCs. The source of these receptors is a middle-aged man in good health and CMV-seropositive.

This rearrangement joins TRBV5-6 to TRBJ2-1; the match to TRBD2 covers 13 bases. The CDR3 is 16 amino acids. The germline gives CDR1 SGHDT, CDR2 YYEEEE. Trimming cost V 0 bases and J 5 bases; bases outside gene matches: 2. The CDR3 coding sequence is TGTGCCAGCAGCTTGGGGACTAGCGGGAGTAACAATGAGCAGTTCTTC. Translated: CASSLGTSGSNNEQFF.

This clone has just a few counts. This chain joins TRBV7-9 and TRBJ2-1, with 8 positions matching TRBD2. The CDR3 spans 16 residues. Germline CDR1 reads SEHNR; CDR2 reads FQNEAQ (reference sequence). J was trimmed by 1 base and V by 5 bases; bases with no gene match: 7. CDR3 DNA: TGTGCCAGCAGCCCGGCGGGGGGCCTGTCCTACAATGAGCAGTTCTTC. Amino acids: CASSPAGGLSYNEQFF.

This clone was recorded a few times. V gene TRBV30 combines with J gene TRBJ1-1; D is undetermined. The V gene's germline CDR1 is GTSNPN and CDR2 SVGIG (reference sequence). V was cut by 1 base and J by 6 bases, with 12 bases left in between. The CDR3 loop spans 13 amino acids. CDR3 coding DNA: TGTGCCTGGAGTGCAACCGTGGTAGCTGAAGCTTTCTTT. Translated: CAWSATVVAEAFF.

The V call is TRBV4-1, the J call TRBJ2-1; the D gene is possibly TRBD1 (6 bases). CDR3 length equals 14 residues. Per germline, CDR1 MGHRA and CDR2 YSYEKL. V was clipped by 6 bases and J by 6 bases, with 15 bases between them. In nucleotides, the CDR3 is TGCGCCAGCAGTCCCCCACAGGGCCTCAATGAGCAGTTCTTC. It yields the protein CASSPPQGLNEQFF.

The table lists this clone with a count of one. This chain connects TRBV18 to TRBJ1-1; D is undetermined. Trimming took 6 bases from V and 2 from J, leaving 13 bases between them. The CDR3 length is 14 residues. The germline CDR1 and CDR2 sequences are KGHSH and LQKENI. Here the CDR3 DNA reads TGTGCCAGCTCCCCGAACACGGGAAACACTGAAGCTTTCTTT. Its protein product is CASSPNTGNTEAFF.

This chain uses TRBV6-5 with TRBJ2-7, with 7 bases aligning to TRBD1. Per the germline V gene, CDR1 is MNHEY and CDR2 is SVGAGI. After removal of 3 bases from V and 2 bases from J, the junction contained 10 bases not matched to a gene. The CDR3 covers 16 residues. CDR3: CASSYSSTGLTYEQYF. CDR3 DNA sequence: TGTGCCAGCAGTTATTCCTCGACAGGGTTGACCTACGAGCAGTACTTC.

CDR3: CASSELLWQYF. CDR3 DNA: TGTGCCAGCAGTGAATTACTATGGCAGTACTTC. The gene calls are TRBV25-1 and TRBJ2-7; D is unclear. V was trimmed by 1 base and J by 9 bases, leaving 7 bases between them. The CDR3 loop spans 11 amino acids. Per germline, CDR1 MGHDK and CDR2 SYGVNS.

The CDR3 DNA reads as TGCGCCAGCAGCGTGTCCGGGACAGTCAATCAGCCCCAGCATTTT. It specifies CASSVSGTVNQPQHF. The genes are TRBV4-1 and TRBJ1-5; TRBD1 aligns across 7 bases. Per germline, CDR1 MGHRA and CDR2 YSYEKL. The CDR3 extends over 15 amino acids. J was trimmed by 3 bases and V by 5 bases; bases with no gene match: 7.

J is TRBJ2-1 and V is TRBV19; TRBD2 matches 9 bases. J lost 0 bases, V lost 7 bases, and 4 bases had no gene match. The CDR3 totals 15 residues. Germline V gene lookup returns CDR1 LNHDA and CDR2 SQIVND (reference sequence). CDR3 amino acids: CASKGGGVSYNEQFF. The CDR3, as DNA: TGTGCCAGTAAGGGCGGGGGGGTCTCCTACAATGAGCAGTTCTTC. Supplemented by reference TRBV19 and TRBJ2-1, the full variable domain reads DGGITQSPKYLFRKEGQNVTLSCEQNLNHDAMYWYRQDPGQGLRLIYYSQIVNDFQKGDIAEGYSVSREKKESFPLTVTSAQKNPTAFYLCASKGGGVSYNEQFFGPGTRLTVL.